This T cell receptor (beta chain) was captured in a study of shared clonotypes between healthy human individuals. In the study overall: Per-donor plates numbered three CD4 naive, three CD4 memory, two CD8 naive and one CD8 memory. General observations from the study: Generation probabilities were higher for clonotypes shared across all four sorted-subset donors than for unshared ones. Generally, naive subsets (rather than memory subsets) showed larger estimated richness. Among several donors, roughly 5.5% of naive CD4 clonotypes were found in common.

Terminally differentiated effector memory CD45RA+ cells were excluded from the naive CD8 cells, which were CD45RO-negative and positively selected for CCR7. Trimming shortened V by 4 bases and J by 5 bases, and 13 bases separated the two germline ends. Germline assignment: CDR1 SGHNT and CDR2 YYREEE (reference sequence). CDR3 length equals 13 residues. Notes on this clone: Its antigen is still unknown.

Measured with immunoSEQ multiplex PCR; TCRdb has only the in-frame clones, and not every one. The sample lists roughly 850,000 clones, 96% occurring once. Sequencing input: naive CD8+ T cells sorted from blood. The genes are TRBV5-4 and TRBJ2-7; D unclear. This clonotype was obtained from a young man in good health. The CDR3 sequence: CASSLTAGDEQYF. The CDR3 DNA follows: TGTGCCAGCAGCCTAACGGCCGGCGACGAGCAGTACTTC.